The source of this T cell receptor beta chain is a study of shared clonotypes between healthy human individuals. For the study at large: Aged between 18 and 49, the donors were a couple of women and three men. CD4 naive and CD4 memory each took three plates per donor, while CD8 naive took two and CD8 memory one.

Method: immunoSEQ multiplex PCR; TCRdb's copy keeps in-frame clones and lacks some. The profile covers just over 2,000,000 clones, with about 95% appearing a single time and 0.85% to 1.3% taken by the ten largest. Terminally differentiated effector memory CD45RA+ cells were excluded by CCR7 positive selection of CD45RO-negative cells. V lost 6 bases and J lost 5, with 11 bases in between. The CDR3 has 13 residues. Germline V gives CDR1 MNHNY, CDR2 SVGAGI (reference sequence). The V gene is TRBV6-6, the J gene TRBJ1-5; D not resolved. The source is a man aged 18 to 29 in good health. Sequencing input: naive CD8+ T cells sorted from blood. CDR3 sequence (DNA): TGTGCCAGCAGACAATGGGAAGATCAGCCCCAGCATTTT. Protein product: CASRQWEDQPQHF.